This paragraph reports one T cell receptor beta chain. The data derive from a study of control samples from healthy donors and cancer patients. The CDR3 length is 16 residues. Trimming removed 3 bases from V and 1 base from J, with 16 bases in between. Per germline, CDR1 SGDLS and CDR2 YYNGEE. TCRdb's table, derived via immunoSEQ multiplex PCR, lists solely in-frame clones and lacks some. Counted here are 110,000 to 150,000 clones, around nine tenths occurring once; the ten biggest clones make up approximately 8.6%. The sample comprised blood. The V and J genes are TRBV9 and TRBJ2-5; D may be TRBD1 (6 bases). The receptor was derived from a woman aged 25-40 years in good health. CDR3: CASSALGQPLQETQYF. The CDR3 region has the DNA TGTGCCAGCAGCGCGTTAGGACAGCCCCTCCAAGAGACCCAGTACTTC. Using reference TRBV9 and TRBJ2-5 for the parts outside the CDR3, the full variable domain is DSGVTQTPKHLITATGQRVTLRCSPRSGDLSVYWYQQSLDQGLQFLIQYYNGEERAKGNILERFSAQQFPDLHSELNLSSLELGDSALYFCASSALGQPLQETQYFGPGTRLLVL.